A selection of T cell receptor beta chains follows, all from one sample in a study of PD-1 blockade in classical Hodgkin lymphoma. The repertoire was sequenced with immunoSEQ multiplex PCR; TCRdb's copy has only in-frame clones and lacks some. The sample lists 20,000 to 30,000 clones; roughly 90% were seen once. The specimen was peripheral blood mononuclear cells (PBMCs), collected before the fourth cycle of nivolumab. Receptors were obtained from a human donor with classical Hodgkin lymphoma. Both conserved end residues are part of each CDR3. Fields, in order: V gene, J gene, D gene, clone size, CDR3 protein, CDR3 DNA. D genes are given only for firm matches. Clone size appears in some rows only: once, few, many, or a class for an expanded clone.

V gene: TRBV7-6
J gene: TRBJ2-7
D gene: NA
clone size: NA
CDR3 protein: CASSLEWNSYEQYF
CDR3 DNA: TGTGCCAGCAGCTTAGAGTGGAATTCCTACGAGCAGTACTTC

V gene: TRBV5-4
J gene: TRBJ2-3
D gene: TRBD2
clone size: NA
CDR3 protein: CASSLRASTSGGPDTQYF
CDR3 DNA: TGTGCCAGCAGCTTGCGAGCCTCGACTAGCGGGGGTCCGGACACGCAGTATTTT

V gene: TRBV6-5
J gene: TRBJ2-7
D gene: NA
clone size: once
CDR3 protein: CASSYKTSTYEQYF
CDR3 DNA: TGTGCCAGCAGTTACAAGACCTCCACCTACGAGCAGTACTTC

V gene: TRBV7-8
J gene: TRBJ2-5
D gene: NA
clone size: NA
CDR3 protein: CASSRGTRVRRETQYF
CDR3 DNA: TGTGCCAGCAGCCGTGGGACAAGAGTTCGGAGAGAGACCCAGTACTTC

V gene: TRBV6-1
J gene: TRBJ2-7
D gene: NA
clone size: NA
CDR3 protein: CASSEGAGGGYEQYF
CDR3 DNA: TGTGCCAGCAGCGAAGGCGCAGGGGGGGGGTACGAGCAGTACTTC

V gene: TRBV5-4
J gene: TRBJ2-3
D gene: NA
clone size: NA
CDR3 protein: CASSFRGTDTQYF
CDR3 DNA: TGTGCCAGCAGCTTCCGGGGTACAGATACGCAGTATTTT

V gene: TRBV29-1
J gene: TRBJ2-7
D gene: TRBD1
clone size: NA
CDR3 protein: CSVGTGVYGQYF
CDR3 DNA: TGCAGCGTAGGGACAGGGGTCTACGGGCAGTACTTC

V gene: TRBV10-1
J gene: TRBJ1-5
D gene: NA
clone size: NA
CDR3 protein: CASSEDSVNQPQHF
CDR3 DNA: TGCGCCAGCAGTGAAGACAGCGTTAATCAGCCCCAGCATTTT

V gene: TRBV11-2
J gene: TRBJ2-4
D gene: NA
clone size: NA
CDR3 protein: CASSLRQAGAKNIQYF
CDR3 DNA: TGTGCCAGCAGCTTGAGACAGGCGGGTGCCAAAAACATTCAGTACTTC

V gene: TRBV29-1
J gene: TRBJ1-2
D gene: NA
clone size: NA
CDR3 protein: CSVEERGLGGYTF
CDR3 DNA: TGCAGCGTTGAAGAGCGGGGGCTGGGAGGCTACACCTTC

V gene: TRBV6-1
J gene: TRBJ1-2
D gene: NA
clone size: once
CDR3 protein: CASSERGGRSNYGYTF
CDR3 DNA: TGTGCCAGCAGTGAAAGGGGGGGACGGTCTAACTATGGCTACACCTTC

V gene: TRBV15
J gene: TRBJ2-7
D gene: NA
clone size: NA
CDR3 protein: CATSNRDRTYEQYF
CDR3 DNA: TGTGCCACCAGCAACCGGGACCGCACCTACGAGCAGTACTTC

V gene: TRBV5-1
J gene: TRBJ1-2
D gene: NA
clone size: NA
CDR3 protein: CASSETENYGYTF
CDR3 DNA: TGCGCCAGCAGCGAGACGGAAAACTATGGCTACACCTTC

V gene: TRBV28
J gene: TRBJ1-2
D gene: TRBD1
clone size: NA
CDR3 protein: CASSLSWDRSYGYTF
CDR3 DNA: TGTGCCAGCAGTTTATCTTGGGACAGATCCTATGGCTACACCTTC

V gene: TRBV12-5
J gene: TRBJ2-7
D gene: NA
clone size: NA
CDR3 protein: CASGTDHSYEQYF
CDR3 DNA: TGTGCTAGTGGCACGGACCATTCCTACGAGCAGTACTTC

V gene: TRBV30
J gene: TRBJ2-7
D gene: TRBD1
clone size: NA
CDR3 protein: CAFYRGQGYEQYF
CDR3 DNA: TGTGCCTTTTATCGGGGACAGGGCTACGAGCAGTACTTC

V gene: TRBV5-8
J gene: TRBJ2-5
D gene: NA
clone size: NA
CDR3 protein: CASSLGFGGETQYF
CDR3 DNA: TGTGCCAGCAGCTTGGGGTTTGGGGGAGAGACCCAGTACTTC

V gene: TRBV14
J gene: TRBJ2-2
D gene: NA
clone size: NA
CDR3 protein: CASNHLGSYTGELFF
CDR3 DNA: TGTGCCAGCAACCACCTAGGTTCTTACACCGGGGAGCTGTTTTTT

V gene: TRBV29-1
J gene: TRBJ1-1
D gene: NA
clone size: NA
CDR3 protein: CSVVRGMNTEAFF
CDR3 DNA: TGCAGCGTTGTACGGGGGATGAACACTGAAGCTTTCTTT

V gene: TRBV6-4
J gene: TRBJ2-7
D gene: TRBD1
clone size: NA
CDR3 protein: CASTPSRDRISYEQYF
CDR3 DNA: TGTGCCAGCACCCCGAGCCGGGACAGGATCTCCTACGAGCAGTACTTC

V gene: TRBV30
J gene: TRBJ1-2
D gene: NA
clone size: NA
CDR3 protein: CAWSQVGSLGGYTF
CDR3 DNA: TGTGCCTGGAGTCAGGTAGGGAGCCTCGGTGGCTACACCTTC

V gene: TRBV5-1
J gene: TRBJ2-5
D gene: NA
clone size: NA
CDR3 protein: CASSLALGETQYF
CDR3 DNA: TGCGCCAGCAGCTTGGCGCTAGGGGAGACCCAGTACTTC